These 5 T cell receptor beta chains were sequenced from one sample in a study of human T cells and chemical hapten exposure. TCRdb redid the calling of the RACE reads with MiXCR, one entry per CDR3 protein. The sample lists under 60,000 distinct CDR3 sequences, approximately 9.7% seen once, with 9.5% to 10% in the top ten. This sample's time point: pre-sensitization, week 0. The treatment was: therapeutic diphenylcyclopropenone sensitization with weekly scalp DPC. The total RNA was obtained from whole blood that was not fractionated. Here the sequenced sample was whole blood, taken in connection with sensitization to the hapten diphenylcyclopropenone (DPC). These receptors were obtained from a woman aged 30 to 39 with alopecia areata. Some clones in this sample may be carry-over from other donors' samples.

The chain couples TRBV7-9 to TRBJ2-3; 10 bases are a match to TRBD2. Germline trimming cut 5 bases from V and 0 bases from J; bases unmatched to any gene: 5. Germline V gene data show CDR1 as SEHNR and CDR2 as FQNEAQ (reference sequence). CDR3 length: 16 residues. The CDR3 is CASSPGLAESTDTQYF. As DNA, the CDR3 is TGTGCCAGCAGCCCAGGACTAGCGGAAAGCACAGATACGCAGTATTTT. Together with reference TRBV7-9 and TRBJ2-3, the CDR3 gives the full variable domain: DTGVSQNPRHKITKRGQNVTFRCDPISEHNRLYWYRQTLGQGPEFLTYFQNEAQLEKSRLLSDRFSAERPKGSFSTLEIQRTEQGDSAMYLCASSPGLAESTDTQYFGPGTRLTVL.

The sample holds many counts of this clonotype. The genes are TRBV20-1 and TRBJ1-5; no definite D call. Trimming cost V 3 bases and J 0 bases, with 18 bases left between them. The CDR3 has 17 residues. Germline CDR1 reads DFQATT; CDR2 reads SNEGSKA (reference sequence). CDR3: CSARGPGGGYSNQPQHF. Written as DNA, the CDR3 is TGCAGTGCTAGGGGCCCCGGCGGTGGGTATAGCAATCAGCCCCAGCATTTT.

This clonotype was counted between two and nine times. This rearrangement joins TRBV5-4 to TRBJ2-3; D is uncertain. The CDR3 contains 14 residues. The V gene lost 0 bases and the J gene lost 4 bases, with 9 bases spanning the gap. The V gene's germline CDR1 is SGHNT and CDR2 YYREEE (reference sequence). In DNA, the CDR3 is TGTGCCAGCAGCTTGGTTCTGGGTTCAGATACGCAGTATTTT. Protein: CASSLVLGSDTQYF.

The chain carries TRBV20-1 and TRBJ1-3; D is unresolved. V dropped 0 bases and J dropped 4 bases, with 7 bases sitting between them. The CDR3 runs 13 residues. Germline V gives CDR1 DFQATT, CDR2 SNEGSKA (reference sequence). CDR3 loop: CSAREGWGNTIYF. The CDR3 region has the DNA TGCAGTGCTAGAGAGGGCTGGGGAAACACCATATATTTT.

This clonotype showed up just a few times. The CDR3 nucleotides read TGTGCCAGCAGCTTTGGCAACGAGGGTGAAGCTTTCTTT. This translates into CASSFGNEGEAFF. The chain is built from TRBV5-5 and TRBJ1-1; D uncertain. This CDR3 has 13 amino acids. V was trimmed by 2 bases and J by 7 bases, leaving 12 bases between them. Germline values: CDR1 SGHKS, CDR2 YYEKEE (reference sequence).